The sequence of this T cell receptor beta chain was determined in a study of shared clonotypes between healthy human individuals. Study-level findings and limits: Across subsets, estimated richness was generally greater for naive than for memory populations. A limitation of the genetic and exposure-history diversity represented arose from few donors.

Sequenced by immunoSEQ multiplex PCR; TCRdb stores in-frame clones only, minus some. The sample lists 200,000 to 250,000 clones; under 80% were seen once. All donors qualified as healthy HIV-negative adults and had experienced no recent acute infections or vaccinations. Investigators divided CD4+ cells into CD45RA+ naive and CD45RA-negative memory subsets. A remark on this clone: Its specificity is not known.

V was shortened by 5 bases and J by 4 bases, with 12 bases between the two germline ends. Germline-derived CDR1 and CDR2 are SGHTA and FQGNSA. The CDR3 length is 14 residues. Input material: memory CD4+ T cells sorted from blood. Subset specified: CD45RA-negative fraction. The receptor was derived from a man aged 30-40 years in good health. The chain links TRBV7-2 to TRBJ1-3; D might be TRBD1 (6 bases). The CDR3 sequence: CASSAGQRGNTIYF. The DNA for the CDR3 is TGTGCCAGCAGCGCTGGACAGAGGGGAAACACCATATATTTT.